This TCR beta chain was sequenced in a study of T cells in Graves' hyperthyroidism and ophthalmopathy. RNA transcripts served as the template for amplifying TCR beta CDR3 regions. The TCR CDR3 was amplified in a first-round RT-PCR using the HTBI primer set. In TCRdb, the multiplex PCR reads were re-called with MiXCR into one record per CDR3 protein. Of 300,000 to 350,000 distinct CDR3 sequences listed, around 16% are singletons. Study results and limitations: Appearing also in blood were most of the thyroid clonotypes expanded above 0.001.

The PBMCs had their origin in approximately 10 ml of fresh peripheral blood. V lost 6 bases, J lost 10 bases, and 16 bases lay in between. The CDR3 contains 13 residues. Many counts were recorded for this clonotype. Its specificity is unknown. The source is a young man with Graves' hyperthyroidism. Specimen: blood. This chain joins TRBV12-3 or TRBV12-4 and TRBJ2-1; a weak D match, TRBD1 (5 bases). DNA for the CDR3: TGTGCCAGCAGCCCCGGACATTTCGGGGAGCAGTTCTTC. Encoded protein: CASSPGHFGEQFF.